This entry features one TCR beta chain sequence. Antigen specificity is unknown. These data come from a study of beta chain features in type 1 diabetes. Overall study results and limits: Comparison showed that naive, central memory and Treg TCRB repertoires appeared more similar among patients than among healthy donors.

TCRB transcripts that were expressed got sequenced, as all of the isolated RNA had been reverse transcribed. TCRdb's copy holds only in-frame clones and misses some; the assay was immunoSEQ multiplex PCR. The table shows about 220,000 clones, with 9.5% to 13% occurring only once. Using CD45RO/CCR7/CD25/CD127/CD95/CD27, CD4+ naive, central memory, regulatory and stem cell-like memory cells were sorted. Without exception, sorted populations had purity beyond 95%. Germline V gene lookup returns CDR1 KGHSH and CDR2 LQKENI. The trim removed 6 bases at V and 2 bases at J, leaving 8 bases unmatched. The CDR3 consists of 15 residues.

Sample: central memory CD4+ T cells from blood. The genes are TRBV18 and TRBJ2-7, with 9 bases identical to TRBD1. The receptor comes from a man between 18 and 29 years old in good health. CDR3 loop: CASSQNGQGTYEQYF. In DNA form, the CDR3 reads TGTGCCAGCTCGCAGAATGGACAGGGGACCTACGAGCAGTACTTC.